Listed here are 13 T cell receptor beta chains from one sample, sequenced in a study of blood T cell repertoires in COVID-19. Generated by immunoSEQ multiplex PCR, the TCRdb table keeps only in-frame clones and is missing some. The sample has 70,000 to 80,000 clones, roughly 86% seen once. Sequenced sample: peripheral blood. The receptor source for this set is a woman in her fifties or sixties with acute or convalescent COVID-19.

The CDR3, as DNA: TGTGCCAGCAGCAACAGAGCCGGAGCTTTCTTT. It translates to CASSNRAGAFF. The genes are TRBV6-5 and TRBJ1-1; no reliable D call. The germline CDR1 and CDR2 sequences are MNHEY and SVGAGI. Trimming shortened V by 6 bases and J by 10 bases, and 12 bases separated the two germline ends. The CDR3 runs 11 residues.

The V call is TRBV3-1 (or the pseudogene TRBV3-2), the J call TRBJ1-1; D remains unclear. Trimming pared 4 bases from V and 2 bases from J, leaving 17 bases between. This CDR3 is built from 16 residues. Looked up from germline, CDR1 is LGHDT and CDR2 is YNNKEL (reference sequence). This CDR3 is CASSLRGGGKNTEAFF. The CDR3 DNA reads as TGTGCCAGCAGCCTCAGAGGTGGAGGGAAAAACACTGAAGCTTTCTTT.

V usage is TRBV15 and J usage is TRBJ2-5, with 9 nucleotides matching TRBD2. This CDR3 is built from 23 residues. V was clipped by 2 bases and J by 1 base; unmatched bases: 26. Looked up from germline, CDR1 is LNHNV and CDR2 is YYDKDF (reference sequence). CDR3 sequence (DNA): TGTGCCACCAGCAGAAGCCTCCCCGGGGGGATAAGGCGGGGGGGCAGGGGCCAAGAGACCCAGTACTTC. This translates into CATSRSLPGGIRRGGRGQETQYF.

The CDR3 sequence is CASSSPIGTGINEQYF. The CDR3 nucleotides are TGTGCCAGCAGTTCGCCTATCGGGACAGGTATAAACGAGCAGTACTTC. The chain recombines TRBV6-5 with TRBJ2-7; 8 bases agree with TRBD1. This CDR3 contains 16 residues. CDR1 is MNHEY, CDR2 SVGAGI, per germline. Trimming cost V 4 bases and J 5 bases; bases outside gene matches: 13.

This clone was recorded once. The CDR3 loop reads CASFTGFSNQPQHF. The CDR3, as DNA: TGTGCCAGCTTTACAGGATTTAGCAATCAGCCCCAGCATTTT. The rearrangement links TRBV6-5 to TRBJ1-5; a weak D match, TRBD1 (5 bases). Germline V gene lookup returns CDR1 MNHEY and CDR2 SVGAGI. The CDR3 length is 14 residues. The ends were cut back, 8 bases at V and 0 bases at J, with 11 bases in the middle.

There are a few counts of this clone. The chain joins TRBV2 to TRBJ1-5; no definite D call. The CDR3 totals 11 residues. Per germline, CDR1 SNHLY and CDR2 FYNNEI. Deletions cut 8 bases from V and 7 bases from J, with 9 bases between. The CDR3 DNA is TGTGCCAGCGGGTCGGGACAGCCCCAGCATTTT. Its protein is CASGSGQPQHF.

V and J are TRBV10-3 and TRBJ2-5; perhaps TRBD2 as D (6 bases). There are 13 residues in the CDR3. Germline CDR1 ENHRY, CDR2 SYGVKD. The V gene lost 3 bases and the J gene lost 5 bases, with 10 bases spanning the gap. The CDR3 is CAISDGGLETQYF. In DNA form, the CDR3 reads TGTGCCATCAGTGACGGGGGATTGGAGACCCAGTACTTC.

The CDR3 bases are TGTGCCAGCAGTGCTATCGGGACAGGTGTTACTGAAGCTTTCTTT. This codes for CASSAIGTGVTEAFF. V usage is TRBV6-4 and J usage is TRBJ1-1, with 8 positions matching TRBD1. After removal of 4 bases from V and 5 bases from J, the junction contained 9 bases not matched to a gene. This CDR3 has 15 residues. The germline V gene has CDR1 MRHNA and CDR2 SNTAGT.

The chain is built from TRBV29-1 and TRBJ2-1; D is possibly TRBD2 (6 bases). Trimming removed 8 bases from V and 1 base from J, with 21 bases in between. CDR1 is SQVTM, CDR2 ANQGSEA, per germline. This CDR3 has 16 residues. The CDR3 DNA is TGCAGCTCATCTTGGAGGGGAGATGGGTCCTACAATGAGCAGTTCTTC. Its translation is CSSSWRGDGSYNEQFF.

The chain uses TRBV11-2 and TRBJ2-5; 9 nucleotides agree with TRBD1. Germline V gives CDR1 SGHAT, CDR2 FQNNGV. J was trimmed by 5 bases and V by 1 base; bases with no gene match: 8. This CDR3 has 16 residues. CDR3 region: CASSLGSHRGRETQYF. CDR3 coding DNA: TGTGCCAGCAGCTTAGGGTCGCACAGGGGGCGGGAGACCCAGTACTTC.

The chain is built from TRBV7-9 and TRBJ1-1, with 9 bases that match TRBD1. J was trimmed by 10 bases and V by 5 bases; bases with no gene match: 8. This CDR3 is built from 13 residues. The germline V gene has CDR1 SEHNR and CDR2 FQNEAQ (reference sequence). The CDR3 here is CASSPYETGGAFF. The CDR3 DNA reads TGTGCCAGCAGCCCCTACGAGACAGGGGGAGCTTTCTTT.

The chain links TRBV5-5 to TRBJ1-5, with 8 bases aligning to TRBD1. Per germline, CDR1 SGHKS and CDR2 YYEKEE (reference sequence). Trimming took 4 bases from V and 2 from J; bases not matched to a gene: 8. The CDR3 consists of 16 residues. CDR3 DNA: TGTGCCAGCAGCCTATGGACAGGGTTTGGCAATCAGCCCCAGCATTTT. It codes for CASSLWTGFGNQPQHF.

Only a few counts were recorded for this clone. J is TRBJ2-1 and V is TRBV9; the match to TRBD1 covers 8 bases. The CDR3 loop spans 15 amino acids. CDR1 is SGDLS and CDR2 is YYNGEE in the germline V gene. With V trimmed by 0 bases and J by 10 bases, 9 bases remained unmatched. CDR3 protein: CASSVGGTGLVEQFF. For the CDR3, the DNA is TGTGCCAGCAGCGTAGGGGGGACAGGTTTGGTCGAGCAGTTCTTC.